This entry is about one T cell receptor (beta chain). This receptor's antigen is unknown. Base quality data are lacking; no much larger clone is found one base away. Genomic DNA was extracted with the Qiagen DNeasy kit from unsorted PBMCs and from negatively selected CD4+ and CD8+ fractions. TCR beta CDR3 regions were subjected to amplification by immunoSEQ multiplex PCR with primers that anneal to V and J segments. Amplification bias was minimized using a synthetic immune receptor repertoire, and residual bias was removed computationally after sequencing. The source study handled its data this way. Custom Python scripts were used to quantify repertoire diversity as the Shannon entropy index. Unsorted, CD4+ and CD8+ repertoires were analyzed separately, except for combined analyses in which CD4+ and CD8+ sequences were merged in silico. Clonal expansion was defined as a frequency increase of at least 2-fold after treatment compared with C1D1, and clones undetected at baseline were assigned a pseudocount of 0.5. Singleton clones were defined as clones with 0 or 1 copy at C1D1, and non-singleton clones were defined as clones with 2 or more copies. Clones expanded in unsorted samples were labelled as CD4+, CD8+ or unknown by matching protein sequences in sorted samples from the same patient. Wilcoxon tests were applied to paired samples to test diversity changes from C1D1 to C4D1. Drawn from immuneACCESS, this table holds only the in-frame rearrangements with V and J called that TCRdb kept. Clones are partly lost; checked studies trace under half to an unresolved V gene and leave the rest unexplained. Clone size and V and J calls were adopted from that table, with D and trimming inferred from the DNA. Counted in this sample were approximately 17,000 clones; roughly 65% of them appeared once. The top ten clonotypes cover almost 8% of the sample.

The data derive from a study of PD-1 blockade in classical Hodgkin lymphoma (dated by TCRdb to 2019 to 2021). In the study overall: Nivolumab dosing was 3 mg/kg intravenously every 2 weeks, continuing until either disease progression or unacceptable toxicity. A peripheral blood immune signature of response to PD-1 blockade in classical Hodgkin lymphoma was defined using TCR beta sequencing and CyTOF. General findings and caveats noted by the study authors: Patients starting nivolumab less than 1 year after ASCT had lower diversity and were excluded from later analyses to avoid confounding by immune reconstitution. The study was restricted to a single clinical trial cohort, and the causes of repertoire differences, possibly disease activity or prior therapy, were left undefined. Baseline TCR diversity was reported to be lower in newly diagnosed patients than in healthy donors, and even lower in relapsed/refractory patients. A significant rise by C4D1 was seen in CD4+ but not CD8+ TCR diversity (p=0.0027 vs p=0.16), with the rise being most apparent in complete responders (p=0.02). Trial patients achieving complete response had baseline diversity similar to newly diagnosed patients, whereas partial responders and progressors had significantly lower diversity.

V is pared back by 8 bases and J by 3 bases, with 13 bases lying between the germline termini. CDR1 and CDR2 were assigned from the germline V gene (reference sequence) as LNHDA and SQIVND. Including cysteine and phenylalanine, the CDR3 has 14 amino acids. The kept DNA is CDR3 alone, 42 bases in frame from the first base. The intended sense of this specimen's time point label: cycle 4 day 1 (C4D1), after 5 to 7 weeks of nivolumab. Every trial patient had relapsed after autologous stem cell transplantation, and cohorts A, B and C differed in prior brentuximab vedotin exposure. The trial cohort included fewer than 65 patients with relapsed/refractory classical Hodgkin lymphoma, and each patient had a best overall response of complete response, partial response or progressive disease. Single-agent nivolumab was administered to trial patients in the multi-cohort phase II CheckMate 205 trial. Best overall response was determined by an independent review committee according to the 2007 International Working Group response criteria. Trial PBMCs were obtained immediately prior to nivolumab initiation (C1D1) and on therapy at cycle 2 day 1 and cycle 4 day 1. After peripheral blood was drawn into 8 mL Vacutainer Cell Preparation Tubes, PBMCs were isolated by centrifugation and then cryopreserved.

The receptor chain draws on TRBV19 and TRBJ2-2; a weak D assignment points to TRBD1 (5 bases agree). The material sequenced was peripheral blood mononuclear cells (PBMCs), taken before the fourth cycle of nivolumab. This receptor was taken from a human donor with classical Hodgkin lymphoma. The CDR3 loop reads CASLRDYDTGELFF. At the DNA level, the sequence is TGTGCCAGTCTCAGGGATTACGACACCGGGGAGCTGTTTTTT.